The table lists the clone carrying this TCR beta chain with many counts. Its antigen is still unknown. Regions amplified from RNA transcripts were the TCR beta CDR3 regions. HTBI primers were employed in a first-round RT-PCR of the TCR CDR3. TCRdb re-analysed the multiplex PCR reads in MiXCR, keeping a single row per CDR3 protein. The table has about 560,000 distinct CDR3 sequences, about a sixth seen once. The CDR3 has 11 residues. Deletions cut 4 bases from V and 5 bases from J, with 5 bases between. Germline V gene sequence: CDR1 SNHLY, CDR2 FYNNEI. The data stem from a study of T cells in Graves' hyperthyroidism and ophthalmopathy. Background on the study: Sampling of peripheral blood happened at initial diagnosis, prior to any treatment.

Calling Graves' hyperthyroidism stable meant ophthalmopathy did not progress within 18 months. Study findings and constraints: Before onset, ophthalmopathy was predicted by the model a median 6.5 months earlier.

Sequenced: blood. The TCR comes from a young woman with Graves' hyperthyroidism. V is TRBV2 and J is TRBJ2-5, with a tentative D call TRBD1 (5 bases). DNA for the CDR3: TGTGCCAGCAGTGCAGGGGAGACCCAGTACTTC. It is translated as CASSAGETQYF. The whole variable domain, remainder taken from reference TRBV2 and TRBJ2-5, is EPEVTQTPSHQVTQMGQEVILRCVPISNHLYFYWYRQILGQKVEFLVSFYNNEISEKSEIFDDQFSVERPDGSNFTLKIRSTKLEDSAMYFCASSAGETQYFGPGTRLLVL.